Listed below are T cell receptor beta chains from one sample, sequenced in a study of blood T cell repertoires in COVID-19. TCRdb keeps only in-frame clones here, not all; method: immunoSEQ multiplex PCR. This sample carries approximately 86,000 clones, 80% to 90% of them seen once, and the ten largest clones take 8% to 10%. The sequencing sample was made of peripheral blood. Receptor source: a man aged 45-65 years with acute or convalescent COVID-19. CDR3s include the opening cysteine and the closing phenylalanine or tryptophan. Expanded clones get a size class; other rows say once, few or many, or leave the size out.

j_gene | v_gene | abundance | len | CDR3aa
TRBJ1-3 | TRBV3-1/TRBV3-2 | - | 15 | CASSQPGISGNTIYF
TRBJ1-1 | TRBV7-2 | - | 13 | CASSFYRGTEAFF
TRBJ2-3 | TRBV5-1 | - | 19 | CASSPGLAGGVASTDTQYF
TRBJ1-6 | TRBV30 | once | 14 | CAWSVMGPNSPLHF
TRBJ1-1 | TRBV15 | - | 13 | CATSKQSNTEAFF
TRBJ1-6 | TRBV19 | - | 15 | CASSIMSSYNSPLHF
TRBJ2-4 | TRBV4-1 | - | 15 | CASSQEDRDKNIQYF
TRBJ1-1 | TRBV7-2 | - | 14 | CASSSLLPNTEAFF
TRBJ2-3 | TRBV30 | - | 12 | CAWAIGTDTQYF
TRBJ1-4 | TRBV5-1 | once | 15 | CASSLSGGENEKLFF
TRBJ1-2 | TRBV6-5 | - | 15 | CASSPNRGGTYGYTF
TRBJ2-3 | TRBV5-1 | - | 16 | CASRYGGGTSTDTQYF
TRBJ2-5 | TRBV27 | - | 14 | CASASYRVQETQYF
TRBJ1-6 | TRBV9 | - | 15 | CASSVSDSRNSPLHF
TRBJ2-2 | TRBV7-2 | - | 12 | CASSRTRRELFF
TRBJ1-5 | TRBV6-6 | - | 13 | CASSSYSNQPQHF
TRBJ1-5 | TRBV4-1 | - | 13 | CASSQDLRQPQHF
TRBJ1-1 | TRBV4-1 | - | 15 | CASSQDRTQGTEAFF
TRBJ2-2 | TRBV3-1/TRBV3-2 | few | 13 | CASSRGAAGELFF
TRBJ1-2 | TRBV20-1 | - | 13 | CSASLTGGYGYTF
TRBJ1-1 | TRBV19 | - | 15 | CASRLGTGMNTEAFF
TRBJ2-2 | TRBV2 | - | 16 | CASSETPDRGTGELFF
TRBJ1-4 | TRBV25-1 | few | 15 | CAISRGDSTNEKLFF
TRBJ2-1 | TRBV5-1 | - | 17 | CASSAGLAGVFYNEQFF
TRBJ2-7 | TRBV5-1 | - | 13 | CASSPTGAYEQYF
TRBJ1-5 | TRBV28 | - | 13 | CASSLLGNQPQHF
TRBJ2-5 | TRBV7-2 | once | 16 | CASSSQRGTFQETQYF
TRBJ2-5 | TRBV9 | - | 13 | CASSVLGGETQYF
TRBJ1-2 | TRBV12-3/TRBV12-4 | - | 11 | CASSFGGGYTF
TRBJ1-1 | TRBV19 | - | 16 | CASSIDVSGVGTEAFF
TRBJ1-1 | TRBV6-6 | - | 13 | CASIEAGSTEAFF
TRBJ1-4 | TRBV11-2 | - | 13 | CASNAGGAAKLFF
TRBJ2-1 | TRBV7-8 | - | 15 | CASSLSGGQYNEQFF